This T cell receptor (beta chain) was documented in a study of T cell repertoires in cytomegalovirus infection. Remarks on this clonotype: No antigen is known for it.

Study outcomes and limitations: Predominance within the ex vivo response was attributable to HLA-C-restricted CMV-specific TCR beta clonotypes.

V dropped 5 bases and J dropped 0 bases, with 8 bases sitting between them. The CDR3 consists of 15 residues. Germline assignment: CDR1 MNHEY and CDR2 SVGAGI. TCRdb redid the calling of the reads with MiXCR, one entry per CDR3 protein. The table lists a few hundred thousand distinct CDR3 sequences, around 20% of them singletons. The material sequenced was cultured PBMCs, taken from culture after CMV antigen stimulation. The sequence derives from a human donor in good health (CMV status not recorded). Some clones in this sample may be carry-over from other donors' samples. The chain carries TRBV6-5 and TRBJ2-6, with D perhaps matching TRBD1 (6 bases). The CDR3 DNA is TGTGCCAGCAGTGCGGACAGCTCTGGGGCCAACGTCCTGACTTTC. It codes for CASSADSSGANVLTF.